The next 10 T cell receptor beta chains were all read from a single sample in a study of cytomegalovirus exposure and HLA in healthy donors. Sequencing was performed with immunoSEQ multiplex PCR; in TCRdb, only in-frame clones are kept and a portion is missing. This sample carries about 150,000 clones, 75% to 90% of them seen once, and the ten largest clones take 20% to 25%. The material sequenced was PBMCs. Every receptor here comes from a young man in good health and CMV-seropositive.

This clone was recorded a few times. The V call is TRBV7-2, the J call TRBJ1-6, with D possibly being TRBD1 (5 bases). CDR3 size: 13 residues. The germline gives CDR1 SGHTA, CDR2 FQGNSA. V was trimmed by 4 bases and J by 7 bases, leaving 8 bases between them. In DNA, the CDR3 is TGTGCCAGCAGCTCGGCAGGGAATTCACCCCTCCACTTT. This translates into CASSSAGNSPLHF.

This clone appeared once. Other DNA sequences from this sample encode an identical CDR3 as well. As DNA, the CDR3 is TGTGCCAGTAGCTCGACGGGAGTGTACGAGCAGTACTTC. Protein: CASSSTGVYEQYF. This chain links TRBV19 with TRBJ2-7; D is perhaps TRBD2 (6 bases). V was pared by 6 bases and J by 4 bases, with 13 bases between. Germline CDR1 and CDR2: LNHDA and SQIVND (reference sequence). CDR3 length: 13 amino acids.

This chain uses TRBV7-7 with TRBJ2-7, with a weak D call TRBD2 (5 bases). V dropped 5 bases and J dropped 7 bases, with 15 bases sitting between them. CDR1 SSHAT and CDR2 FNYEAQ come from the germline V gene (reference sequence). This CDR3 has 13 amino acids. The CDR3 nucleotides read TGTGCCAGCAGCCCAGAGGGCTTCGGAGAGCAGTACTTC. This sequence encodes CASSPEGFGEQYF.

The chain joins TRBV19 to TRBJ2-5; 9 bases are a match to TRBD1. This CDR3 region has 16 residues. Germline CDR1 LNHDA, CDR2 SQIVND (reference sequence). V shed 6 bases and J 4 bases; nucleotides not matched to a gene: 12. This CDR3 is CASSPRTGEVRETQYF. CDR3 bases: TGTGCCAGTAGCCCCCGGACAGGGGAGGTTCGAGAGACCCAGTACTTC. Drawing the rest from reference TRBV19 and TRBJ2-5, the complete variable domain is DGGITQSPKYLFRKEGQNVTLSCEQNLNHDAMYWYRQDPGQGLRLIYYSQIVNDFQKGDIAEGYSVSREKKESFPLTVTSAQKNPTAFYLCASSPRTGEVRETQYFGPGTRLLVL.

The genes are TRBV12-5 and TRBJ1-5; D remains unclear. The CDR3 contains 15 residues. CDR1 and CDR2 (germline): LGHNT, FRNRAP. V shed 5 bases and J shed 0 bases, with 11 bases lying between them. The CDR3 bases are TGTGCTAGTGGTCCCCCCACAAATAGCAATCAGCCCCAGCATTTT. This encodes CASGPPTNSNQPQHF.

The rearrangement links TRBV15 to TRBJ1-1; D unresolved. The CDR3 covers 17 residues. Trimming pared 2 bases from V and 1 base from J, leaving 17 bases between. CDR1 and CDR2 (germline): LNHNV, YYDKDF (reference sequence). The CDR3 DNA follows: TGTGCCACCAGCAGAAACCTCCTGTTTCGCGAGAACACTGAAGCTTTCTTT. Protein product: CATSRNLLFRENTEAFF.

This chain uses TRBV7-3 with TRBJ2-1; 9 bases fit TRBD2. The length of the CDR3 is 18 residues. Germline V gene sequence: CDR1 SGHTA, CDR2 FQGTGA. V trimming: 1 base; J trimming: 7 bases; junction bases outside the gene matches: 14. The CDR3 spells CASSLSPTVTSGENEQFF. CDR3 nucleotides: TGTGCCAGCAGCTTAAGCCCCACAGTGACTAGCGGAGAGAATGAGCAGTTCTTC.

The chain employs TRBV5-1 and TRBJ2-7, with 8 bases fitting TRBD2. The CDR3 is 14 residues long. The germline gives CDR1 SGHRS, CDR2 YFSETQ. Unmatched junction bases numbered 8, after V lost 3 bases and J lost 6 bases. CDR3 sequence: CASSYDPGGAEQYF. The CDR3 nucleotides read TGCGCCAGCAGCTACGATCCGGGGGGGGCCGAGCAGTACTTC.

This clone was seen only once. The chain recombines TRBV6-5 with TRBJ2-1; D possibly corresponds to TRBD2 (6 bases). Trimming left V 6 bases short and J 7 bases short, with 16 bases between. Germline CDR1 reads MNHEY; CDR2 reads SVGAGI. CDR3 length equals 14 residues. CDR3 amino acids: CASSPLAGRNEQFF. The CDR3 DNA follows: TGTGCCAGCAGCCCCCTGGCAGGGAGGAATGAGCAGTTCTTC.

The CDR3 loop reads CASSQRQESGYTF. The DNA of the CDR3 is TGTGCCAGCTCACAACGACAGGAGAGTGGCTACACCTTC. The chain links TRBV18 to TRBJ1-2, with a tentative D call TRBD1 (6 bases). Looked up from germline, CDR1 is KGHSH and CDR2 is LQKENI. V lost 4 bases and J 7 bases, leaving 13 bases between the germline ends. The CDR3 spans 13 residues.